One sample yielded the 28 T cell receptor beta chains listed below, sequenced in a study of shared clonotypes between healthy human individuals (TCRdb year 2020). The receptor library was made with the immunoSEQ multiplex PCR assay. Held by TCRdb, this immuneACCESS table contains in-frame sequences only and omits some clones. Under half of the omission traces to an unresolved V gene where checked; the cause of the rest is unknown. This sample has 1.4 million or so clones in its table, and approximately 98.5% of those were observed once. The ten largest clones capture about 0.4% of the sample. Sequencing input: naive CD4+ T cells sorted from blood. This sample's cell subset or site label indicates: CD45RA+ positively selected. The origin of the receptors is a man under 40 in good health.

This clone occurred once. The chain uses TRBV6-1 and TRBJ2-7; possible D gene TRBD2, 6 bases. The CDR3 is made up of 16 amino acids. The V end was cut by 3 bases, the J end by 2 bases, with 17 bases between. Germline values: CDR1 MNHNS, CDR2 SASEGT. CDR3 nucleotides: TGTGCCAGCAGTGAGAATCGTCGGGACTTACCCTACGAGCAGTACTTC. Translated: CASSENRRDLPYEQYF.

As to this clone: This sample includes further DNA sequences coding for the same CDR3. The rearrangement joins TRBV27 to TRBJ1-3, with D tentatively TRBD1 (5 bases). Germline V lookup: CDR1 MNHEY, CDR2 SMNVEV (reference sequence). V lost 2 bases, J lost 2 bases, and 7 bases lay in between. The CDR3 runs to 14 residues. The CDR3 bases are TGTGCCAGCAGTTTAACGGGACCTGGAAACACCATATATTTT. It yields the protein CASSLTGPGNTIYF.

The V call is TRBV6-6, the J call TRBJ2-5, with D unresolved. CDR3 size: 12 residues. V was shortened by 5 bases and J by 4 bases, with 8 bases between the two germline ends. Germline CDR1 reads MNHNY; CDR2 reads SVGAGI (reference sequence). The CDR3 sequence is CASSPKRETQYF. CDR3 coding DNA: TGTGCCAGCAGTCCGAAGAGAGAGACCCAGTACTTC.

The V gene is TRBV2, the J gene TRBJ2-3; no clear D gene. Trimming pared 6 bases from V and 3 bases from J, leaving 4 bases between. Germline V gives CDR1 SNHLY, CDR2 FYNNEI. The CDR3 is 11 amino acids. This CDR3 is CASRRTDTQYF. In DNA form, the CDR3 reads TGTGCCAGCAGGAGGACAGATACGCAGTATTTT. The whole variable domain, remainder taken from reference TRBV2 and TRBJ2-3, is EPEVTQTPSHQVTQMGQEVILRCVPISNHLYFYWYRQILGQKVEFLVSFYNNEISEKSEIFDDQFSVERPDGSNFTLKIRSTKLEDSAMYFCASRRTDTQYFGPGTRLTVL.

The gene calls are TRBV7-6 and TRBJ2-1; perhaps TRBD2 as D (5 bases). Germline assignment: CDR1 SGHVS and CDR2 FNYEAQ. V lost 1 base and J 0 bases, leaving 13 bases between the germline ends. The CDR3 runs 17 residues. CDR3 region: CASSLGRTQSSYNEQFF. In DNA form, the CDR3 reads TGTGCCAGCAGCTTAGGGAGGACGCAAAGCTCCTACAATGAGCAGTTCTTC.

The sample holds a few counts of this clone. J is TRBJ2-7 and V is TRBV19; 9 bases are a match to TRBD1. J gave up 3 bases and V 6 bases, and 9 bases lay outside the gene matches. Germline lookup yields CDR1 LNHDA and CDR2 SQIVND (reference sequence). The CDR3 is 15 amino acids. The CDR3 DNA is TGTGCCAGTAGGGCCCCCGGGACAGGGTACTACGAGCAGTACTTC. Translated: CASRAPGTGYYEQYF.

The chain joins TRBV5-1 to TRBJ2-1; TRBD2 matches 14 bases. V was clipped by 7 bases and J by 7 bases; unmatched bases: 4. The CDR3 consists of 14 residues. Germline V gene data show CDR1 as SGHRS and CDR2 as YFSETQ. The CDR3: CASGTSGSGNEQFF. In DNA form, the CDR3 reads TGCGCCAGCGGGACTAGCGGGAGTGGGAATGAGCAGTTCTTC.

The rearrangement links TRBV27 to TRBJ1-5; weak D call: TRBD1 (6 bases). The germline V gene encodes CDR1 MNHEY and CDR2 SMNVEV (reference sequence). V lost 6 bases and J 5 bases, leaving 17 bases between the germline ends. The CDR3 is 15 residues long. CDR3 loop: CASRDPRDNYQPQHF. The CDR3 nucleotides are TGTGCCAGCAGGGACCCCCGGGACAATTATCAGCCCCAGCATTTT.

The CDR3, as DNA: TGTGCCAGCAGTTCCCCGGGACAGGACAGTGAAGCTTTCTTT. Translated, it gives CASSSPGQDSEAFF. The chain employs TRBV28 and TRBJ1-1, with 8 bases fitting TRBD1. Germline V lookup: CDR1 MDHEN, CDR2 SYDVKM. This CDR3 spans 14 amino acids. J was trimmed by 7 bases and V by 4 bases; bases with no gene match: 8.

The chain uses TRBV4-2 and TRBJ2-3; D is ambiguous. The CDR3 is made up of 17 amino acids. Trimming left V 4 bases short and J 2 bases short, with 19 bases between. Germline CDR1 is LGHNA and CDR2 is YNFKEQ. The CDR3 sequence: CASSPGPRKFTTDTQYF. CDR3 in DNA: TGTGCCAGCAGCCCCGGCCCACGGAAATTTACCACAGATACGCAGTATTTT.

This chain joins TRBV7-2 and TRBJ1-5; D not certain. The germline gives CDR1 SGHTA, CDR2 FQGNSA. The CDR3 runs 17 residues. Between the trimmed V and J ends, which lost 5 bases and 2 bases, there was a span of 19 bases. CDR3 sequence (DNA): TGTGCCAGCAGCCTTGGCCCGTGGGGTGCGGGCAATCAGCCCCAGCATTTT. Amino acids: CASSLGPWGAGNQPQHF.

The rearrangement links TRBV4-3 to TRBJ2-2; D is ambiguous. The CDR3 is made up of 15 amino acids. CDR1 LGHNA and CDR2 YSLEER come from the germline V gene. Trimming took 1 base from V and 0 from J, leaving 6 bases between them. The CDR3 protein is CASSQVSSNTGELFF. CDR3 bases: TGCGCCAGCAGCCAAGTGTCCTCGAACACCGGGGAGCTGTTTTTT.

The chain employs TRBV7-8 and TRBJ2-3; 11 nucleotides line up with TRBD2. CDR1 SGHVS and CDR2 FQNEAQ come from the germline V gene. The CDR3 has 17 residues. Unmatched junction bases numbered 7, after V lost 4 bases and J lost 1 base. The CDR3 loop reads CASSSGGSGRGTDTQYF. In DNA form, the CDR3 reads TGTGCCAGCAGCTCAGGGGGTAGCGGGAGGGGCACAGATACGCAGTATTTT.

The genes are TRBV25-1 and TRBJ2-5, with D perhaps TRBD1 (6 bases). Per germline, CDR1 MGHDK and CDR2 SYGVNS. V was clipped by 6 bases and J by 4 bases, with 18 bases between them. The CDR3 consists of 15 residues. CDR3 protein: CASSKKGVSRETQYF. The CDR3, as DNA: TGTGCCAGCAGCAAAAAGGGGGTGAGCCGAGAGACCCAGTACTTC.

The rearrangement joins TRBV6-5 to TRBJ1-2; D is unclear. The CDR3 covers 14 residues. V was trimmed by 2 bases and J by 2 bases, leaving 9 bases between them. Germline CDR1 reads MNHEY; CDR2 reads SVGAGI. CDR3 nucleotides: TGTGCCAGCAGTTACGGGATCCCAAACTATGGCTACACCTTC. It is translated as CASSYGIPNYGYTF.

The CDR3 reads CASSRKSSGISNTGELFF. The DNA for the CDR3 is TGTGCCAGCAGCCGAAAGTCTAGCGGGATTTCGAACACCGGGGAGCTGTTTTTT. This chain connects TRBV5-4 to TRBJ2-2, with 9 bases lining up with TRBD2. Germline CDR1 is SGHNT and CDR2 is YYREEE (reference sequence). The CDR3 consists of 18 residues. Germline trimming cut 4 bases from V and 0 bases from J; bases unmatched to any gene: 10.

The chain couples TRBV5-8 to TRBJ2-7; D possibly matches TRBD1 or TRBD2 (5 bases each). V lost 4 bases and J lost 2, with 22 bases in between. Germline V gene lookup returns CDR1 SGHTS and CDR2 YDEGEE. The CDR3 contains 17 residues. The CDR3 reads CASSLPRGRLKAYEQYF. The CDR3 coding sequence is TGTGCCAGCAGCCTACCCCGGGGACGCTTAAAAGCCTACGAGCAGTACTTC.

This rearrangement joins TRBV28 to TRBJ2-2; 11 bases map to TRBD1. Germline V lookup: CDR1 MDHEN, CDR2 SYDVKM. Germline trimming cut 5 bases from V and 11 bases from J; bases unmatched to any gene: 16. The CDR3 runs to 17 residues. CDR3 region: CASSPPNWTGGLFELFF. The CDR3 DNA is TGTGCCAGCAGTCCCCCAAATTGGACAGGGGGCTTATTCGAGCTGTTTTTT. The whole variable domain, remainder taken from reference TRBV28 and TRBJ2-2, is DVKVTQSSRYLVKRTGEKVFLECVQDMDHENMFWYRQDPGLGLRLIYFSYDVKMKEKGDIPEGYSVSREKKERFSLILESASTNQTSMYLCASSPPNWTGGLFELFFGEGSRLTVL.

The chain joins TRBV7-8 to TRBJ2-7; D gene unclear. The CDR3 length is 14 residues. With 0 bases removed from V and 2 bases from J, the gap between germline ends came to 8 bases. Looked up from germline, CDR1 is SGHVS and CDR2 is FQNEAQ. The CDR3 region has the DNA TGTGCCAGCAGCTTAGCACTAAATCCCTACGAGCAGTACTTC. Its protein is CASSLALNPYEQYF.

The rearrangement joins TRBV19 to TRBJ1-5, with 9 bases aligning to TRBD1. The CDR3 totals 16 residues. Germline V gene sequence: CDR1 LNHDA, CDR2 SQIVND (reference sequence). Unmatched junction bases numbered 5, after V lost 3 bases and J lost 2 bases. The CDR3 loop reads CASSIWTGAGNQPQHF. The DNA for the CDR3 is TGTGCCAGTAGTATCTGGACAGGGGCAGGCAATCAGCCCCAGCATTTT.

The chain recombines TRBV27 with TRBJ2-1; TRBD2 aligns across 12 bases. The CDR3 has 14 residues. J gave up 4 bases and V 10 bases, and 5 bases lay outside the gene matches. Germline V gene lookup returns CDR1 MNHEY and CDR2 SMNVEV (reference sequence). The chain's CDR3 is CATSSGRAYNEQFF. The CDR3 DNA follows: TGTGCCACCTCTAGCGGGAGGGCTTACAATGAGCAGTTCTTC.

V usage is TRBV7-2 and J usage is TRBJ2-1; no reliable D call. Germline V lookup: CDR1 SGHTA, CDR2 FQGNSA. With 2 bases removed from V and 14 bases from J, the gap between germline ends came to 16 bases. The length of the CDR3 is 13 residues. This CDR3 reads CASSLSPMPPEFF. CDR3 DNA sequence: TGTGCCAGCAGCTTAAGCCCGATGCCCCCCGAGTTCTTC.

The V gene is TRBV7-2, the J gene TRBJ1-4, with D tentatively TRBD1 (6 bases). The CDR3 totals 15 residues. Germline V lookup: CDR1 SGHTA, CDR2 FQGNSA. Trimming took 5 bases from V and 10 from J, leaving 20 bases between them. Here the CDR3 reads CASSPRTATTGKLFF. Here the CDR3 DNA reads TGTGCCAGCAGCCCACGGACAGCGACGACAGGAAAACTGTTTTTT. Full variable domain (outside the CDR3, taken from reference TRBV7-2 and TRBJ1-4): GAGVSQSPSNKVTEKGKDVELRCDPISGHTALYWYRQSLGQGLEFLIYFQGNSAPDKSGLPSDRFSAERTGGSVSTLTIQRTQQEDSAVYLCASSPRTATTGKLFFGSGTQLSVL.

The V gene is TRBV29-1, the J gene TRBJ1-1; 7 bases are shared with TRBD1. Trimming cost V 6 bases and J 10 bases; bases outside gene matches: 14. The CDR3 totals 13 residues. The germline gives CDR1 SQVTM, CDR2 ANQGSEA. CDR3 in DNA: TGCAGCGTGGTAGGGGGCGGACCCGGGAGAGCTTTCTTT. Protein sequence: CSVVGGGPGRAFF.

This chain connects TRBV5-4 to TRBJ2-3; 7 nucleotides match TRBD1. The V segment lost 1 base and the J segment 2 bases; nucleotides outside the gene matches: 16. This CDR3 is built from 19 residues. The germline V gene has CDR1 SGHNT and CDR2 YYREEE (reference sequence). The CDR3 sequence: CASSLRFGTDRIYTDTQYF. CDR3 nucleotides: TGTGCCAGCAGCTTGCGGTTCGGGACAGACAGAATCTACACAGATACGCAGTATTTT.

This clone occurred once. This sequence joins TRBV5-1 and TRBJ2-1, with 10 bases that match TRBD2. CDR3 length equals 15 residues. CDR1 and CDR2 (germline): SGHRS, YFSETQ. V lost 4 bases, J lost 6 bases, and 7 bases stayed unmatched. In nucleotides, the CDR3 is TGCGCCAGCAGCCGTCCGACTAGCGGGTCCAATGAGCAGTTCTTC. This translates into CASSRPTSGSNEQFF.

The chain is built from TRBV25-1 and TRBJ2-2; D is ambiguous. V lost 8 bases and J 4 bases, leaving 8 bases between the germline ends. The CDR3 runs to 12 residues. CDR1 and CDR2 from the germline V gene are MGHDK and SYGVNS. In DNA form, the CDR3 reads TGTGCCAGCCAGCAGAGCACCGGGGAGCTGTTTTTT. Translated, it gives CASQQSTGELFF.

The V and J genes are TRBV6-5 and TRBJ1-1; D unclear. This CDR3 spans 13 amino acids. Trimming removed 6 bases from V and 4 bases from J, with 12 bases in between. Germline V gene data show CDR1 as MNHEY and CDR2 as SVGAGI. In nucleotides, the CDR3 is TGTGCCAGCAGACCTCTCCTCGGCACTGAAGCTTTCTTT. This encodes CASRPLLGTEAFF.